This T cell receptor (beta chain) is from a study of T cells after yellow fever vaccination. Study-level information: SMART-Seq v4 Ultra Low Input handled preparation of low-cell-number fractions. Findings and caveats of the study: The study re-detected most primary-vaccination clones after the booster (approximately 96% CD4, around 89% CD8). FACS-sorted repertoires could harbor abundant contaminating bulk-population clonotypes.

5'RACE template switching produced TCR cDNA carrying a universal primer site and UMIs. TCRdb reprocessed the 5' RACE reads with MiXCR, giving one entry per CDR3 protein. Among around 340,000 distinct CDR3 sequences listed, 7.5% to 9% were seen once. The CDR3 loop spans 16 amino acids. From germline, CDR1 is MGHRA and CDR2 YSYEKL. Trimming cost V 3 bases and J 2 bases, with 13 bases left between them. The table lists this clonotype with a few counts. The antigen remains unidentified. The sequencing here drew on PBMCs, taken on the day of the first yellow fever vaccination. The chain carries TRBV4-1 and TRBJ1-4; possibly TRBD1 for D (5 bases). This receptor was obtained from a man younger than 35 who received the YFV17D yellow fever vaccine. The CDR3 spells CASSQAPRVTNEKLFF. The CDR3 DNA reads TGCGCCAGCAGCCAGGCCCCCAGGGTGACTAATGAAAAACTGTTTTTT.